Shown below are 15 T cell receptor beta chains from a single sample sequenced in a study of vaccination effects on CD4 cells after COVID-19. These receptors have no identified antigens. Sequencing was performed with immunoSEQ multiplex PCR; in TCRdb, only in-frame clones are kept and a portion is missing. The table has about 59,000 clones, 78% seen once. Viral peptide pools were used in the ViraFEST assay to expand antigen-specific CD4+ T cells, and sequencing came afterward. CD4+ T cells were isolated after around 10 days of culture. The cohort was immunized with two doses of either the BNT162b2 or mRNA-1273 vaccine. The starting material was CD4+ T cells from PBMCs cultured with HCoV-OC43 spike peptides, obtained after COVID-19 vaccination. The subset: HCoV-OC43 spike overlapping peptide pool stimulation. The receptors here all came from a human donor who received a COVID-19 vaccine.

This clone has more than one count but fewer than ten. This chain links TRBV7-3 with TRBJ2-2; the match to TRBD1 covers 9 bases. Trimming took 5 bases from V and 7 from J; bases not matched to a gene: 5. The CDR3 loop spans 14 amino acids. The germline gives CDR1 SGHTA, CDR2 FQGTGA. In DNA, the CDR3 is TGTGCCAGCAGCCAACAGGGGGCCGTCGGGGAGCTGTTTTTT. Its protein product is CASSQQGAVGELFF.

V is TRBV6-5 and J is TRBJ1-2, with D unresolved. Trimming pared 11 bases from V and 5 bases from J, leaving 24 bases between. This CDR3 has 15 amino acids. In germline, CDR1 is MNHEY, CDR2 SVGAGI. The CDR3 DNA sequence: TGTGCCTCCTGCAACGGGCGGGGTCCTGGGTATGGCTACACCTTC. This codes for CASCNGRGPGYGYTF.

In DNA form, the CDR3 reads TGTGCCTGGAGTGAACGGGTGGTTAACTATGGCTACACCTTC. This gives the protein CAWSERVVNYGYTF. This rearrangement joins TRBV30 to TRBJ1-2; no definite D call. CDR3 length: 14 amino acids. Trimming took 1 base from V and 1 from J, leaving 10 bases between them. Germline CDR1 is GTSNPN and CDR2 is SVGIG (reference sequence).

V gene TRBV6-5 combines with J gene TRBJ1-1; D possibly corresponds to TRBD1 (5 bases). Looked up from germline, CDR1 is MNHEY and CDR2 is SVGAGI. V was cut by 6 bases and J by 1 base, with 15 bases left in between. The CDR3 has 15 amino acids. CDR3 amino acids: CASRGTQGRNTEAFF. In DNA form, the CDR3 reads TGTGCCAGCAGGGGAACCCAGGGTAGGAACACTGAAGCTTTCTTT.

The rearrangement links TRBV6-5 to TRBJ2-7; 9 bases map to TRBD1. Germline CDR1 and CDR2: MNHEY and SVGAGI. Losses at the gene ends were 6 bases for V and 3 bases for J; bases not matched to a gene: 6. The CDR3 covers 14 residues. The CDR3 loop is CASSARTGVYEQYV. CDR3 bases: TGTGCCAGCAGCGCCCGGACAGGGGTCTACGAGCAGTACGTC.

This clone was counted between two and nine times. This chain links TRBV30 with TRBJ1-1; D is undetermined. The V end was cut by 0 bases, the J end by 3 bases, with 11 bases between. Germline V lookup: CDR1 GTSNPN, CDR2 SVGIG (reference sequence). The CDR3 sequence is 14 residues long. CDR3 residues: CAWSVILWDTEAFF. CDR3 nucleotide sequence: TGTGCCTGGAGTGTAATCCTGTGGGACACTGAAGCTTTCTTT.

This rearrangement joins TRBV11-3 to TRBJ2-3; TRBD2 matches 11 bases. Germline-derived CDR1 and CDR2 are SGHNT and YENEEA. The V gene end was trimmed by 0 bases and the J gene end by 1 base; junction bases not matched to a gene: 15. This CDR3 has 21 amino acids. The CDR3 spells CASSLEGPGLAVSQGTDTQYF. CDR3 coding DNA: TGTGCCAGCAGCTTAGAGGGACCGGGACTAGCGGTATCCCAGGGCACAGATACGCAGTATTTT.

The rearrangement joins TRBV18 to TRBJ1-5; 7 bases match TRBD1. The V gene's germline CDR1 is KGHSH and CDR2 LQKENI. With V trimmed by 6 bases and J by 3 bases, 8 bases remained unmatched. CDR3 length: 15 residues. The CDR3: CASSQTGMHNQPQHF. In DNA, the CDR3 is TGTGCCAGCTCGCAGACAGGGATGCACAATCAGCCCCAGCATTTT. Drawing the rest from reference TRBV18 and TRBJ1-5, the complete variable domain is NAGVMQNPRHLVRRRGQEARLRCSPMKGHSHVYWYRQLPEEGLKFMVYLQKENIIDESGMPKERFSAEFPKEGPSILRIQQVVRGDSAAYFCASSQTGMHNQPQHFGDGTRLSIL.

This rearrangement joins TRBV2 to TRBJ2-3, with D possibly called TRBD1 or TRBD2 (6 bases each). Trimming left V 7 bases short and J 1 base short, with 12 bases between. This CDR3 is built from 14 residues. Per the germline V gene, CDR1 is SNHLY and CDR2 is FYNNEI. DNA for the CDR3: TGTGCCAGCACCCTCGGGGGCGGCACAGATACGCAGTATTTT. Its translation: CASTLGGGTDTQYF.

The chain is built from TRBV5-5 and TRBJ2-2; TRBD1 matches at 8 bases. Germline lookup yields CDR1 SGHKS and CDR2 YYEKEE (reference sequence). The length of the CDR3 is 13 residues. Germline trimming cut 4 bases from V and 6 bases from J; bases unmatched to any gene: 2. The CDR3 is CASSVQGAGELFF. CDR3 in DNA: TGTGCCAGCAGCGTACAGGGGGCCGGGGAGCTGTTTTTT. The full variable domain, with the rest looked up from reference TRBV5-5 and TRBJ2-2, is DAGVTQSPTHLIKTRGQQVTLRCSPISGHKSVSWYQQVLGQGPQFIFQYYEKEERGRGNFPDRFSARQFPNYSSELNVNALLLGDSALYLCASSVQGAGELFFGEGSRLTVL.

This clone was observed a single time. This chain uses TRBV30 with TRBJ2-3; TRBD2 aligns across 9 bases. The V gene end was trimmed by 0 bases and the J gene end by 6 bases; junction bases not matched to a gene: 7. CDR3 length: 15 amino acids. CDR1 and CDR2 (germline): GTSNPN, SVGIG (reference sequence). The CDR3 DNA sequence: TGTGCCTGGAGTGTCGGCGGGGGGGCCTCGGATACGCAGTATTTT. Amino acid sequence: CAWSVGGGASDTQYF.

The chain links TRBV3-1 (or the pseudogene TRBV3-2) to TRBJ2-1; a weak D match, TRBD2 (6 bases). Germline CDR1 is LGHDT and CDR2 is YNNKEL (reference sequence). This CDR3 has 14 amino acids. V was shortened by 4 bases and J by 10 bases, with 17 bases between the two germline ends. The CDR3 nucleotides are TGTGCCAGCAGCCGACAGCCACTAGCTGCCGAGCAGTTCTTC. It codes for CASSRQPLAAEQFF.

V is TRBV10-2 and J is TRBJ2-2, with D hard to call. Germline lookup yields CDR1 WSHSY and CDR2 SAAADI. This CDR3 is 13 amino acids long. V dropped 6 bases and J dropped 4 bases, with 9 bases sitting between them. CDR3 in amino acids: CASRPTPTGELFF. CDR3 nucleotide sequence: TGCGCCAGCAGGCCAACCCCCACCGGGGAGCTGTTTTTT.

The chain has TRBV30 and TRBJ2-3; a possible D gene is TRBD2 (6 bases). There are 12 residues in the CDR3. Deletions cut 6 bases from V and 1 base from J, with 8 bases between. Germline values: CDR1 GTSNPN, CDR2 SVGIG (reference sequence). The CDR3 protein is CACGGRTDTQYF. CDR3 sequence (DNA): TGTGCCTGCGGGGGACGCACAGATACGCAGTATTTT.

This chain links TRBV2 with TRBJ2-3; no definite D call. V gave up 4 bases and J gave up 2 bases, with 7 bases separating them. CDR1 and CDR2 (germline): SNHLY, FYNNEI. The CDR3 is made up of 13 amino acids. CDR3 bases: TGTGCCAGCAGTGCAAGGCCCACAGATACGCAGTATTTT. Translation: CASSARPTDTQYF.